One and the same sample provided the 11 T cell receptor beta chains below, sequenced in a study of blood T cell repertoires in COVID-19. Libraries were prepared by immunoSEQ multiplex PCR; TCRdb keeps only in-frame clonotypes and omits some of them. The repertoire holds roughly 380,000 clones, approximately 80% seen once, with more than 0.95% in the top ten. Specimen: peripheral blood. Every receptor here comes from a human donor with acute or convalescent COVID-19. The donor label of this sample is uncertain.

The chain has TRBV11-2 and TRBJ2-5; D might be TRBD1 (6 bases). Germline values: CDR1 SGHAT, CDR2 FQNNGV. The CDR3 spans 16 residues. The V and J ends lost 1 base and 2 bases respectively, with 14 bases between them. CDR3 sequence reads: CASSLGFGTQQETQYF. The CDR3 nucleotides are TGTGCCAGCAGCTTAGGGTTCGGGACACAACAAGAGACCCAGTACTTC.

This clone was observed once. The gene calls are TRBV15 and TRBJ1-1; no clear D. Germline CDR1 is LNHNV and CDR2 is YYDKDF (reference sequence). V dropped 0 bases and J dropped 6 bases, with 14 bases sitting between them. The length of the CDR3 is 15 residues. The CDR3 spells CATSREGFWEAEAFF. CDR3 nucleotide sequence: TGTGCCACCAGCAGAGAAGGGTTCTGGGAGGCTGAAGCTTTCTTT.

The chain has TRBV2 and TRBJ1-6; 9 bases align to TRBD1. The germline V gene encodes CDR1 SNHLY and CDR2 FYNNEI. This CDR3 contains 14 residues. Trimming removed 5 bases from V and 9 bases from J; junction bases left unmatched: 5. DNA of the CDR3: TGTGCCAGCAGTACAGGGGGCGATGGTTCACCCCTCCACTTT. Translated, it gives CASSTGGDGSPLHF.

V is TRBV20-1 and J is TRBJ2-7; perhaps TRBD1 as D (6 bases). CDR1 and CDR2 from the germline V gene are DFQATT and SNEGSKA (reference sequence). Trimming cost V 3 bases and J 5 bases, with 23 bases left between them. CDR3 length: 16 residues. The CDR3 region has the DNA TGCAGTGCTAGTACCACGTTTTGGACAGCTGGGAACGAGCAGTACTTC. This translates into CSASTTFWTAGNEQYF.

J is TRBJ2-1 and V is TRBV30; 9 nucleotides agree with TRBD2. CDR3 length: 12 residues. CDR1 GTSNPN and CDR2 SVGIG come from the germline V gene (reference sequence). The V and J ends lost 7 bases and 9 bases, in that order; junction bases with no gene match: 7. The CDR3 DNA reads TGTGCCTCAGCGCGGCGGGAGGGTGAGCAGTTCTTC. Its translation: CASARREGEQFF.

CDR3 amino acids: CASSLGAPNEQFF. CDR3 nucleotide sequence: TGTGCCAGCAGTTTAGGGGCCCCCAATGAGCAGTTCTTC. The chain uses TRBV27 and TRBJ2-1, with D possibly matching TRBD1 (5 bases). The ends were cut back, 2 bases at V and 6 bases at J, with 8 bases in the middle. Germline V gene data show CDR1 as MNHEY and CDR2 as SMNVEV (reference sequence). This CDR3 has 13 amino acids.

This clone was counted only a few times. The J gene is TRBJ1-3, the V gene TRBV18, with TRBD1 matching over 7 bases. The V gene end was trimmed by 3 bases and the J gene end by 1 base; junction bases not matched to a gene: 3. The CDR3 spans 15 residues. Germline V CDR1 and CDR2: KGHSH, LQKENI. The CDR3 nucleotides are TGTGCCAGCTCACCTCAGGGGGTGTCTGGAAACACCATATATTTT. It is translated as CASSPQGVSGNTIYF. The variable domain in full, completed from reference TRBV18 and TRBJ1-3, reads NAGVMQNPRHLVRRRGQEARLRCSPMKGHSHVYWYRQLPEEGLKFMVYLQKENIIDESGMPKERFSAEFPKEGPSILRIQQVVRGDSAAYFCASSPQGVSGNTIYFGEGSWLTVV.

J is TRBJ2-7 and V is TRBV4-1; 8 bases align to TRBD1. The CDR3 has 14 residues. Germline lookup yields CDR1 MGHRA and CDR2 YSYEKL. Germline trimming cut 4 bases from V and 5 bases from J; bases unmatched to any gene: 7. CDR3 sequence: CASSPEWTGNEQYF. The CDR3, as DNA: TGCGCCAGCAGCCCAGAATGGACAGGGAACGAGCAGTACTTC.

V is TRBV18 and J is TRBJ2-7, with 7 positions matching TRBD1. The V and J ends lost 3 bases and 1 base, in that order; junction bases with no gene match: 18. This CDR3 contains 19 residues. Germline V gives CDR1 KGHSH, CDR2 LQKENI. The CDR3 DNA reads as TGTGCCAGCTCACCGATACCGGGACAGCAAAGAAGGTCATCCTACGAGCAGTACTTC. It encodes CASSPIPGQQRRSSYEQYF.

The V gene is TRBV6-5, the J gene TRBJ1-1, with unresolved D. The germline V gene encodes CDR1 MNHEY and CDR2 SVGAGI. V lost 5 bases and J 4 bases, leaving 11 bases between the germline ends. The CDR3 spans 13 residues. Written as DNA, the CDR3 is TGTGCCAGCAGTCGCTTTGCAGGCACTGAAGCTTTCTTT. It translates to CASSRFAGTEAFF.

The chain has TRBV6-5 and TRBJ1-2; possible D gene TRBD1, 6 bases. Between the trimmed V and J ends, which lost 6 bases and 7 bases, there was a span of 21 bases. CDR1 and CDR2 from the germline V gene are MNHEY and SVGAGI. This CDR3 spans 15 amino acids. The CDR3 sequence is CASREDSLLTSGYTF. CDR3 DNA: TGTGCCAGCAGGGAGGACAGCCTACTAACTAGTGGCTACACCTTC.